Following are 27 T cell receptor beta chains from one sample sequenced in a study of regulatory T cells in long-lasting Graves disease. Time point specified: persistent/refractory GD, antithyroid drugs over 5 years with positive TRAb. Extracted RNA from PBMCs served as the source of the TCR library. Relying on iRepertoire HTBI primers and Arm-PCR of CDR3 regions, the team built TCR beta libraries. Using its own MiXCR run on the multiplex PCR reads, TCRdb lists one record per CDR3 protein. The sample lists 400,000 to 500,000 distinct CDR3 sequences, roughly 20% seen once, with 7.8% in the top ten. The source was peripheral blood mononuclear cells (PBMCs), collected when the disease was refractory, from a patient treated with antithyroid drugs. These TCRs come from a female donor with Graves disease.

The gene calls are TRBV7-8 and TRBJ1-1, with a weak D call TRBD1 (5 bases). V lost 7 bases and J lost 4, with 19 bases in between. This CDR3 is built from 15 residues. Germline assignment: CDR1 SGHVS and CDR2 FQNEAQ. The CDR3 sequence: CASTKSRGSVTEAFF. The CDR3 nucleotides are TGTGCCAGCACAAAATCCCGGGGCTCCGTCACTGAAGCTTTCTTT.

This clonotype has at least ten counts. V and J are TRBV30 and TRBJ2-4; the D gene is possibly TRBD2 (6 bases). The V gene's germline CDR1 is GTSNPN and CDR2 SVGIG (reference sequence). The CDR3 is 17 amino acids. V gave up 1 base and J gave up 0 bases, with 16 bases separating them. The CDR3 bases are TGTGCCTGGAGTGGGGCAGGAGGGGAGCTAGCCAAAAACATTCAGTACTTC. Translation gives CAWSGAGGELAKNIQYF.

The chain employs TRBV20-1 and TRBJ2-7; D may match TRBD1 or TRBD2 (5 bases each). The CDR3 contains 16 residues. The V end was cut by 3 bases, the J end by 2 bases, with 20 bases between. In germline, CDR1 is DFQATT, CDR2 SNEGSKA (reference sequence). CDR3 in amino acids: CSASPTPLWGTYEQYF. In nucleotides, the CDR3 is TGCAGTGCTAGTCCAACCCCCCTCTGGGGGACCTACGAGCAGTACTTC.

This clonotype showed up just a few times. The V and J genes are TRBV9 and TRBJ1-2; D may be TRBD1 (6 bases). The V gene lost 5 bases and the J gene lost 5 bases, with 22 bases spanning the gap. Germline CDR1 is SGDLS and CDR2 is YYNGEE. The CDR3 consists of 16 residues. The CDR3 DNA reads TGTGCCAGCAGTGTCGACCACCGGGACAACCTTTATGGCTACACCTTC. Protein product: CASSVDHRDNLYGYTF.

There are a few counts of this clonotype. The chain has TRBV5-1 and TRBJ1-1; weak D call: TRBD1 (6 bases). Trimming cost V 5 bases and J 2 bases, with 19 bases left between them. CDR1 is SGHRS and CDR2 is YFSETQ in the germline V gene. This CDR3 region has 16 residues. The CDR3 DNA reads as TGCGCCAGCAGTTTACCTCCGACAGGCGACAACACTGAAGCTTTCTTT. As protein: CASSLPPTGDNTEAFF.

This clonotype was seen many times. This chain joins TRBV6-1 and TRBJ2-5; D may match TRBD1 or TRBD2 (5 bases each). The V and J ends lost 7 bases and 3 bases respectively, with 21 bases between them. Germline V lookup: CDR1 MNHNS, CDR2 SASEGT. The CDR3 length is 16 residues. The CDR3 region has the DNA TGTGCCAGCAACCCACTAGGGTGGGTGGGGGAAGAGACCCAGTACTTC. Its protein is CASNPLGWVGEETQYF.

This clonotype was recorded a few times. V usage is TRBV7-9 and J usage is TRBJ2-2, with D tentatively TRBD2 (5 bases). The CDR3 sequence is 16 residues long. The ends were cut back, 1 base at V and 3 bases at J, with 12 bases in the middle. Germline values: CDR1 SEHNR, CDR2 FQNEAQ (reference sequence). CDR3 coding DNA: TGTGCCAGCAGCTTAGACACGGGAACCGACACCGGGGAGCTGTTTTTT. Its translation is CASSLDTGTDTGELFF.

This clonotype was picked up many times. The CDR3 coding sequence is TGTGCCAGCAGCCCGACCTCCAACAGGGTGGGAAACATTCAGTACTTC. It translates to CASSPTSNRVGNIQYF. This chain connects TRBV7-2 to TRBJ2-4; a weak D match, TRBD1 (6 bases). The germline V and J ends were trimmed by 5 bases and 6 bases, with 20 bases remaining between them. The CDR3 runs to 16 residues. Germline CDR1 is SGHTA and CDR2 is FQGNSA.

DNA for the CDR3: TGTGCCAGCAGCCAAGGACAGGGGATCGGTTACGAGCAGTACTTC. Amino acid sequence: CASSQGQGIGYEQYF. J is TRBJ2-7 and V is TRBV9; 9 bases align to TRBD1. Germline V CDR1 and CDR2: SGDLS, YYNGEE. The V gene end was trimmed by 4 bases and the J gene end by 4 bases; junction bases not matched to a gene: 9. CDR3 length: 15 residues.

This clonotype was recorded at least ten times. V and J are TRBV24-1 and TRBJ2-7; D is perhaps TRBD1 (5 bases). V shed 3 bases and J shed 3 bases, with 17 bases lying between them. CDR1 KGHDR and CDR2 SFDVKD come from the germline V gene. The CDR3 covers 16 residues. In DNA, the CDR3 is TGTGCCACCAGTGATCGAACAGGAGCTCACTTCTACGAGCAGTACTTC. Amino acids: CATSDRTGAHFYEQYF.

To note about this clonotype: One end of the junction fails to match germline, which may point to a read error. The chain is built from TRBV30 and TRBJ2-7, with 7 bases matching TRBD2. The length of the CDR3 is 12 residues. Looked up from germline, CDR1 is GTSNPN and CDR2 is SVGIG (reference sequence). The CDR3 DNA reads as TGTGCCTGGAGGGCGGGGGACTACGAGCGGTACTTC. It encodes CAWRAGDYERYF.

This clonotype has at least ten counts. The chain employs TRBV12-3 or TRBV12-4 and TRBJ2-5, with TRBD2 matching 11 bases. The CDR3 spans 15 residues. With V trimmed by 6 bases and J by 5 bases, 8 bases remained unmatched. CDR3 amino acids: CASRDSGRAEETQYF. Written as DNA, the CDR3 is TGTGCCAGCAGAGATAGCGGGAGGGCGGAGGAGACCCAGTACTTC.

This clonotype was counted ten times or more. The chain couples TRBV6-1 to TRBJ1-5, with D unclear. The V end lost 2 bases, the J end lost 4 bases, and 9 bases lay between the germline ends. This CDR3 comprises 14 residues. CDR1 and CDR2 from the germline V gene are MNHNS and SASEGT. CDR3 in DNA: TGTGCCAGCAGTGAACGGAGGAGTAATCAGCCCCAGCATTTT. Translated, it gives CASSERRSNQPQHF.

Ten or more counts support this clonotype. This chain links TRBV5-1 with TRBJ1-4; D gene uncertain. CDR1 and CDR2 from the germline V gene are SGHRS and YFSETQ. The germline V and J ends were trimmed by 1 base and 3 bases, with 7 bases remaining between them. The CDR3 has 14 residues. The CDR3 sequence is CASSLNSANEKLFF. DNA of the CDR3: TGCGCCAGCAGCTTGAACTCAGCTAATGAAAAACTGTTTTTT.

In the case of this clonotype: The junction and the germline gene differ at one end; a read error may be behind it. J is TRBJ2-1 and V is TRBV12-5; 11 bases agree with TRBD2. Germline V gene sequence: CDR1 LGHNT, CDR2 FRNRAP. The CDR3 length is 16 residues. DNA of the CDR3: TGTGCTAGTGCCTATACTAGCGGGAGTTTCCACAATGAGCAGTTCTTT. This sequence encodes CASAYTSGSFHNEQFF.

V is TRBV11-1 and J is TRBJ2-7; TRBD2 matches 12 bases. CDR1 is SGHAT, CDR2 FQDESV, per germline (reference sequence). V was clipped by 5 bases and J by 0 bases; unmatched bases: 5. This CDR3 has 16 residues. Here the CDR3 DNA reads TGTGCCAGCAGCAGGACTAGCGGGATAAGCTCCTACGAGCAGTACTTC. It specifies CASSRTSGISSYEQYF.

In its sample, this clonotype was seen many times. The chain couples TRBV20-1 to TRBJ1-5; 8 nucleotides agree with TRBD1. The CDR3 loop spans 13 amino acids. CDR1 DFQATT and CDR2 SNEGSKA come from the germline V gene (reference sequence). V was clipped by 7 bases and J by 7 bases; unmatched bases: 9. The CDR3 is CSGPGQGGQPQHF. CDR3 coding DNA: TGCAGTGGCCCTGGACAGGGTGGGCAGCCCCAGCATTTT.

This clonotype has ten or more counts. The CDR3 DNA reads as TGTGCCAGCAGTCACAGGAACACTGAAGCTTTCTTT. Translating gives CASSHRNTEAFF. The V and J genes are TRBV16 and TRBJ1-1; D uncertain. Trimming removed 6 bases at V and 1 base at J, with 6 bases between. CDR3 length: 12 amino acids. The germline gives CDR1 KGHSY, CDR2 FQNENV.

This clonotype was counted at least ten times. The chain joins TRBV7-9 to TRBJ1-4, with D possibly TRBD1 on 5 matching bases. V was shortened by 5 bases and J by 7 bases, with 14 bases between the two germline ends. The CDR3 length is 14 residues. Germline-derived CDR1 and CDR2 are SEHNR and FQNEAQ (reference sequence). The CDR3 loop reads CASSTGRRVEKLFF. DNA of the CDR3: TGTGCCAGCAGCACGGGACGGAGGGTTGAAAAACTGTTTTTT. Full variable domain (missing parts from reference TRBV7-9 and TRBJ1-4): DTGVSQNPRHKITKRGQNVTFRCDPISEHNRLYWYRQTLGQGPEFLTYFQNEAQLEKSRLLSDRFSAERPKGSFSTLEIQRTEQGDSAMYLCASSTGRRVEKLFFGSGTQLSVL.

Regarding this clonotype: One end of the junction varies from germline; a read error may be responsible. V and J are TRBV29-1 and TRBJ1-1; 11 bases are shared with TRBD1. The CDR3 extends over 10 amino acids. Germline V lookup: CDR1 SQVTM, CDR2 ANQGSEA. CDR3 residues: CSAGDRGEVF. The CDR3, as DNA: TGCAGCGCCGGGGACAGGGGGGAGGTCTTT.

In regard to this clonotype: An end of the junction differs from the germline gene, which may be a read error. The chain couples TRBV18 to TRBJ1-2, with 10 bases matching TRBD1. The length of the CDR3 is 15 residues. Germline lookup yields CDR1 KGHSH and CDR2 LQKENI. Written as DNA, the CDR3 is TGCGCCAGCAGCCCTGGGACAGGGGCTAACTATGGCTACACCTTC. Translated, it gives CASSPGTGANYGYTF.

The chain employs TRBV3-1 and TRBJ2-2, with TRBD2 identical over 10 bases. The CDR3 is 16 amino acids. CDR1 and CDR2 (germline): LGHDT, YNNKEL (reference sequence). The trim removed 4 bases at V and 4 bases at J, leaving 6 bases unmatched. The CDR3 region is CASSRETSGFTGELFF. The CDR3 DNA reads TGTGCCAGCAGCCGAGAGACTAGCGGGTTCACCGGGGAGCTGTTTTTT.

This clonotype was recorded many times. The V gene is TRBV28, the J gene TRBJ2-6; D gene unclear. The CDR3 is 19 amino acids. Germline V gives CDR1 MDHEN, CDR2 SYDVKM. V lost 1 base to trimming and J lost 0 bases, with 16 bases between them. CDR3 DNA sequence: TGTGCCAGCAGTTTATTAATCCCGGGCAGCTTCTCTGGGGCCAACGTCCTGACTTTC. Its translation is CASSLLIPGSFSGANVLTF.

CDR3 residues: CASSTAGQGTGELFF. The DNA of the CDR3 is TGTGCCAGTAGTACGGCCGGACAGGGTACCGGGGAGCTGTTTTTT. The chain links TRBV19 to TRBJ2-2, with 8 bases lining up with TRBD1. Germline V CDR1 and CDR2: LNHDA, SQIVND (reference sequence). The CDR3 is 15 amino acids. V lost 4 bases, J lost 5 bases, and 6 bases stayed unmatched.

The table lists this clonotype with many counts. This chain joins TRBV15 and TRBJ1-1; D gene uncertain. The V end was cut by 0 bases, the J end by 5 bases, with 10 bases between. This CDR3 region has 14 residues. Germline assignment: CDR1 LNHNV and CDR2 YYDKDF (reference sequence). CDR3 DNA sequence: TGTGCCACCAGCAGAGAATCCCGGAGGACTGAAGCTTTCTTT. This codes for CATSRESRRTEAFF. Variable domain in full (rest from reference TRBV15 and TRBJ1-1): DAMVIQNPRYQVTQFGKPVTLSCSQTLNHNVMYWYQQKSSQAPKLLFHYYDKDFNNEADTPDNFQSRRPNTSFCFLDIRSPGLGDTAMYLCATSRESRRTEAFFGQGTRLTVV.

The sample holds a few counts of this clonotype. This rearrangement joins TRBV27 to TRBJ2-7; weak D call: TRBD2 (5 bases). CDR3 length: 15 residues. The germline V gene has CDR1 MNHEY and CDR2 SMNVEV (reference sequence). Trimming removed 3 bases from V and 1 base from J, with 13 bases in between. The CDR3 region is CASSLRAELSYEQYF. CDR3 nucleotide sequence: TGTGCCAGCAGTTTGCGAGCGGAACTTTCCTACGAGCAGTACTTC.

In nucleotides, the CDR3 is TGTGCCAGCAGCCCGTCTAGCGGATACTACGAGCAGTACTTC. This encodes CASSPSSGYYEQYF. The genes are TRBV13 and TRBJ2-7; 7 nucleotides line up with TRBD2. Germline V gene data show CDR1 as PRHDT and CDR2 as FYEKMQ (reference sequence). The CDR3 is 14 residues long. The ends lost 5 bases at V and 3 bases at J; junction bases unmatched: 7.